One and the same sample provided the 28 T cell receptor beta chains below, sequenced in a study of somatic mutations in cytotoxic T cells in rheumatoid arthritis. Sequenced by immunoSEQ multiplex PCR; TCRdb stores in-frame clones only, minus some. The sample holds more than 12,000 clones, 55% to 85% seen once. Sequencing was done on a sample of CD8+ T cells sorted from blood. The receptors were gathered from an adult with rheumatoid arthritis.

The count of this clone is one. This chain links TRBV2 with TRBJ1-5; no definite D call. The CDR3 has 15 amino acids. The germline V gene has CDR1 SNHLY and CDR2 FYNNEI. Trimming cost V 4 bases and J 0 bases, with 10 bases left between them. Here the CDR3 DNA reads TGTGCCAGCAGTGTTTTGGAGTATAGCAATCAGCCCCAGCATTTT. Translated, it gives CASSVLEYSNQPQHF.

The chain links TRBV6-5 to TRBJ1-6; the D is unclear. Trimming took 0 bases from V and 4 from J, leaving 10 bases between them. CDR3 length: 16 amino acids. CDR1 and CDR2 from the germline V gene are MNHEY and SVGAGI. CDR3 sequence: CASSYSSAGYNSPLHF. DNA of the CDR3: TGTGCCAGCAGTTACTCCTCGGCAGGATATAATTCACCCCTCCACTTT.

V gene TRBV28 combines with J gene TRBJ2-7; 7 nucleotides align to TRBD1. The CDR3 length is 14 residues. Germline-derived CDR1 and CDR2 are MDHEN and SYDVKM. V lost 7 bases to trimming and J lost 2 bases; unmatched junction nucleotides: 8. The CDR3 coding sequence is TGTGCCAGCATTAGAACCGGGACAGCCTACGAGCAGTACTTC. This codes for CASIRTGTAYEQYF.

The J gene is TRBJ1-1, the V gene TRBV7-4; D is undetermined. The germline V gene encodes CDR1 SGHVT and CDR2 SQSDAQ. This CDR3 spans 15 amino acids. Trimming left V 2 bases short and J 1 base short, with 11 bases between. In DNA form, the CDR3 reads TGTGCCAGCAGCTTAAAGCTGGGGAGGAACACTGAAGCTTTCTTT. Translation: CASSLKLGRNTEAFF.

The CDR3 sequence: CASSQEPLISGANVLTF. CDR3 DNA: TGCGCCAGCAGCCAAGAGCCGCTCATCTCTGGGGCCAACGTCCTGACTTTC. The V call is TRBV4-1, the J call TRBJ2-6; D ambiguous. V shed 0 bases and J shed 0 bases, with 9 bases lying between them. CDR1 MGHRA and CDR2 YSYEKL come from the germline V gene. The CDR3 has 17 amino acids.

The CDR3 sequence: CASSPGTEEKLFF. CDR3 coding DNA: TGTGCCAGCAGCCCCGGTACAGAAGAAAAACTGTTTTTT. The rearrangement links TRBV13 to TRBJ1-4; D gene uncertain. This CDR3 has 13 amino acids. V lost 5 bases, J lost 8 bases, and 12 bases lay in between. Germline CDR1 is PRHDT and CDR2 is FYEKMQ (reference sequence).

In nucleotides, the CDR3 is TGTGCCAGCAGCCCGCTAAGGCCTGTAGAGACCCAGTACTTC. Amino acids: CASSPLRPVETQYF. The chain has TRBV7-9 and TRBJ2-5; no definite D call. The V end lost 5 bases, the J end lost 4 bases, and 14 bases lay between the germline ends. CDR3 length equals 14 residues. Germline V lookup: CDR1 SEHNR, CDR2 FQNEAQ (reference sequence).

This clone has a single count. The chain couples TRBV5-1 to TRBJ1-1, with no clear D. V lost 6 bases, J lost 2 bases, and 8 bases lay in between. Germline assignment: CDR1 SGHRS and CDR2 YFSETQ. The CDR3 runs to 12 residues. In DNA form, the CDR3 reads TGCGCCAGCACCTCGACAAACACTGAAGCTTTCTTT. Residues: CASTSTNTEAFF.

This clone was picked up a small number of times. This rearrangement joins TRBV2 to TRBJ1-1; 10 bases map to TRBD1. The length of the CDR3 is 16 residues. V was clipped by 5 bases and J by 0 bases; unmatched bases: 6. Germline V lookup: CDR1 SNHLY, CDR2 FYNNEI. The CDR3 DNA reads TGTGCCAGCAGTCATCCCGGGACAGGGGTGAACACTGAAGCTTTCTTT. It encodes CASSHPGTGVNTEAFF.

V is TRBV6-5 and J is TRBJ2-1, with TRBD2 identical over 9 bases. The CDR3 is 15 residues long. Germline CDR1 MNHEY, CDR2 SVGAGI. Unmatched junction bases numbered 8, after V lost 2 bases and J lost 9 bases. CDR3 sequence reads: CASSYASGAWSEQFF. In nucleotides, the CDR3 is TGTGCCAGCAGTTACGCTAGCGGGGCTTGGAGTGAGCAGTTCTTC.

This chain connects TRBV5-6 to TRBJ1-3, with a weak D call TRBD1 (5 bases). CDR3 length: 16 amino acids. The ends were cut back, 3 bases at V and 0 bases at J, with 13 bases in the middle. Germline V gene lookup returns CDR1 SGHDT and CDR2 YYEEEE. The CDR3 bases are TGTGCCAGCAGCTGGCGCCGTGGGGGCTCTGGAAACACCATATATTTT. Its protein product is CASSWRRGGSGNTIYF.

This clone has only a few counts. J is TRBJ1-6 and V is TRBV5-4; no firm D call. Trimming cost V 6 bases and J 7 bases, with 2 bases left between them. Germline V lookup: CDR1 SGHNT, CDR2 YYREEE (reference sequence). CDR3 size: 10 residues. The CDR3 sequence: CASKNSPLHF. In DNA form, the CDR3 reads TGTGCCAGCAAAAATTCACCCCTCCACTTT.

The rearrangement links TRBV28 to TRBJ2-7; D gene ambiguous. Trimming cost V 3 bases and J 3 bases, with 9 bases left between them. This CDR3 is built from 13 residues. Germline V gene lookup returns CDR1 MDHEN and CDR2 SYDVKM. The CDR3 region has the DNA TGTGCCAGCAGTTTCGCGCGGCACTACGAGCAGTACTTC. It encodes CASSFARHYEQYF.

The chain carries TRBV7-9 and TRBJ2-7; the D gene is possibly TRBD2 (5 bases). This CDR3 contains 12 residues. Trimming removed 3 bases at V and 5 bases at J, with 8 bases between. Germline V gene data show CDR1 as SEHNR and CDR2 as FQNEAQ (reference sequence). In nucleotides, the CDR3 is TGTGCCAGCAGCTTCTTCGGGGACGAGCAGTACTTC. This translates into CASSFFGDEQYF.

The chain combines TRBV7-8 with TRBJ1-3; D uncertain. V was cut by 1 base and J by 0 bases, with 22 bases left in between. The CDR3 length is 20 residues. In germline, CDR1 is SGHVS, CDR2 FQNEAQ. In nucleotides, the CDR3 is TGTGCCAGCAGCTTAGTGGTGTTGGGCCCAGTTCAGAGCTCTGGAAACACCATATATTTT. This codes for CASSLVVLGPVQSSGNTIYF.

The CDR3 sequence: CASSVGSYANTEAFF. The CDR3 nucleotides read TGTGCCAGCAGCGTAGGATCCTACGCTAACACTGAAGCTTTCTTT. The V gene is TRBV9, the J gene TRBJ1-1; D is unclear. V shed 0 bases and J shed 2 bases, with 11 bases lying between them. Germline CDR1 is SGDLS and CDR2 is YYNGEE. The CDR3 loop spans 15 amino acids.

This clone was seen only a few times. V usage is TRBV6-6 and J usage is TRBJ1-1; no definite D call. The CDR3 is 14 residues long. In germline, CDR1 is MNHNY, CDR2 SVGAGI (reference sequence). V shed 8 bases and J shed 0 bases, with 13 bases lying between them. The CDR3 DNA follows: TGTGCCAGCTGGGCAGGAGAATTGAACACTGAAGCTTTCTTT. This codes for CASWAGELNTEAFF.

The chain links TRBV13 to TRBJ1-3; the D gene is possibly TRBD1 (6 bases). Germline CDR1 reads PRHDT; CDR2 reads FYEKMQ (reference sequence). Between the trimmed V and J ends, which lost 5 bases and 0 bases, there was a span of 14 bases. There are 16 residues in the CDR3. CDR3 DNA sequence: TGTGCCAGCAGCATTCGAACAGGGAGCTCTGGAAACACCATATATTTT. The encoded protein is CASSIRTGSSGNTIYF.

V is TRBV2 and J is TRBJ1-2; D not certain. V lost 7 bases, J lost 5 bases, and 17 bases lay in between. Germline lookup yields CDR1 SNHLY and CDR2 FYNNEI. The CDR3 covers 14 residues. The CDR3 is CASIDALRAYGYTF. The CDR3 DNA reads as TGTGCCAGCATCGATGCCTTAAGAGCATATGGCTACACCTTC.

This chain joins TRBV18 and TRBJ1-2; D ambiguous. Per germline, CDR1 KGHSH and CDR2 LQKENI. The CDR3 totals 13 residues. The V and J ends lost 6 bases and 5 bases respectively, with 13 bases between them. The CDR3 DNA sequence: TGTGCCAGCTCCTCAGAAGGATTTTATGGCTACACCTTC. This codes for CASSSEGFYGYTF.

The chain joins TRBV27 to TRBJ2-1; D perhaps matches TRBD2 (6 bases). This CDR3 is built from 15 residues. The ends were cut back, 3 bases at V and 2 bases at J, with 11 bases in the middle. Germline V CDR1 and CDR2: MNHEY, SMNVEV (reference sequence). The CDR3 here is CASSLSTGAYNEQFF. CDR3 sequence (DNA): TGTGCCAGCAGTTTGTCGACGGGAGCCTACAATGAGCAGTTCTTC.

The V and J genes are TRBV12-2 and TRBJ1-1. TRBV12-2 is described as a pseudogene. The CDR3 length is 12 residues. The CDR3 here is CASVIVNTEAFF. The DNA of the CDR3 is TGTGCAAGTGTAATTGTGAACACTGAAGCTTTCTTT.

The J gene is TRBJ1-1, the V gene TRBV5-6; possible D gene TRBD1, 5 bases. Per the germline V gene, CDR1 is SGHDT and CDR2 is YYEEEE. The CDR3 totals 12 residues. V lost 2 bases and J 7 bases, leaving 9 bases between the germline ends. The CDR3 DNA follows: TGTGCCAGCAGCTTAAGGGGAAATGAAGCTTTCTTT. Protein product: CASSLRGNEAFF.

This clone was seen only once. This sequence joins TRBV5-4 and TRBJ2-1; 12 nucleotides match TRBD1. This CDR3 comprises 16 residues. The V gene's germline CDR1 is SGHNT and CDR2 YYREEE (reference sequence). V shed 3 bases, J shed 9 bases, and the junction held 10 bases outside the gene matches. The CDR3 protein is CASSSRDRGLWGEQFF. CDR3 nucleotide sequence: TGTGCCAGCAGCTCAAGGGACAGGGGGCTTTGGGGTGAGCAGTTCTTC. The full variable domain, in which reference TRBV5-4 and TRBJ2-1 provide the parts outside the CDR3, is ETGVTQSPTHLIKTRGQQVTLRCSSQSGHNTVSWYQQALGQGPQFIFQYYREEENGRGNFPPRFSGLQFPNYSSELNVNALELDDSALYLCASSSRDRGLWGEQFFGPGTRLTVL.

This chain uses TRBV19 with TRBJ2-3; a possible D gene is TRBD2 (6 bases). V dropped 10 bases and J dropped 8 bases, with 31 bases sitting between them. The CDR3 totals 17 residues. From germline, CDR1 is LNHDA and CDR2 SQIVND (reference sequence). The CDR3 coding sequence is TGTGCCACCTCTCTAGGCGGGGTCTTGGCCGGGACGGGTACGCAGTATTTT. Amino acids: CATSLGGVLAGTGTQYF.

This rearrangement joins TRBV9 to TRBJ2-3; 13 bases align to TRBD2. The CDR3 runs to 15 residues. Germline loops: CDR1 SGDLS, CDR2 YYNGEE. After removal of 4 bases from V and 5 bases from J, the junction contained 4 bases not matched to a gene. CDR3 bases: TGTGCCAGCAGCAAGACTAGCGGGGGGTTAGATACGCAGTATTTT. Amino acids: CASSKTSGGLDTQYF.

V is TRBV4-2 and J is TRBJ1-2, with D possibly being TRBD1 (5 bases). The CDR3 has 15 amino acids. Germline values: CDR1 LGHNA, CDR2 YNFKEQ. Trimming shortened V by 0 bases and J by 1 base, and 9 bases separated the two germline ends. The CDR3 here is CASSQDQGGNYGYTF. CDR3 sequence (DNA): TGTGCCAGCAGCCAAGATCAGGGAGGTAACTATGGCTACACCTTC.

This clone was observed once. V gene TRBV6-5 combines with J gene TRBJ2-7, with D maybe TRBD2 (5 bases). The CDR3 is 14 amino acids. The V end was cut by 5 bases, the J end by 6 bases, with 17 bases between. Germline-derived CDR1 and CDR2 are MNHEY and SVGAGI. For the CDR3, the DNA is TGTGCCAGCAGTCCCGGACTTCTGGGCGGCGAGCAGTACTTC. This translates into CASSPGLLGGEQYF.